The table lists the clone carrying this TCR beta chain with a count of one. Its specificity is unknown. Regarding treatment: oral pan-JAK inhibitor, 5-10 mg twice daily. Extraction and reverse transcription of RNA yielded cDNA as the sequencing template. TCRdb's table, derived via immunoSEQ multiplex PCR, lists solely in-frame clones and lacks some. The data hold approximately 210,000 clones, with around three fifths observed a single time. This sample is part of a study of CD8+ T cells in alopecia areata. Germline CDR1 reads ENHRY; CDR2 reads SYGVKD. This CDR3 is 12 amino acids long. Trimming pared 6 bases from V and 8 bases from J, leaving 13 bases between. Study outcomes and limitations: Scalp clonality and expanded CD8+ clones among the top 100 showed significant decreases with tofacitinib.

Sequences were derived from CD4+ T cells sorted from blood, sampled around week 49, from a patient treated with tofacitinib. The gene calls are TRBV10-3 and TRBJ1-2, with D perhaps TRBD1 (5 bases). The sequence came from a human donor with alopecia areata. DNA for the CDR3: TGTGCCATCAGAGACGGGACCTGGGGCTACACCTTC. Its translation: CAIRDGTWGYTF.